Listed below are T cell receptor beta chains from one sample, sequenced in a study of blood T cell repertoires in COVID-19. Profiled with immunoSEQ multiplex PCR; TCRdb holds only in-frame clones, not every one. Among roughly 250,000 clones listed, 87% were seen once. The specimen sequenced was peripheral blood. The source is a woman aged 45-60 years with acute or convalescent COVID-19. Both conserved end residues are part of each CDR3. D genes are given only for firm matches. Expanded clones are given a class, and other clones once, few, many or no size at all.

clone_size: .
v_call: TRBV5-4
d_call: .
j_call: TRBJ2-1
cdr3_nt: TGTGCCAGCAGCTTCTCTAACCTTTACAATGAGCAGTTCTTC
cdr3_aa: CASSFSNLYNEQFF

clone_size: .
v_call: TRBV7-2
d_call: TRBD1
j_call: TRBJ1-1
cdr3_nt: TGTGCCAGCAGCATCAACAGGGGGGAGACTGAAGCTTTCTTT
cdr3_aa: CASSINRGETEAFF

clone_size: .
v_call: TRBV5-1
d_call: .
j_call: TRBJ2-7
cdr3_nt: TGCGCCAGCGGAATGTCTTCGACAGTGGACGAGCAGTACTTC
cdr3_aa: CASGMSSTVDEQYF

clone_size: .
v_call: TRBV5-1
d_call: TRBD1
j_call: TRBJ2-2
cdr3_nt: TGCGCCAGCAGTCCGCCGGGACAGGAGTTCACCGGGGAGCTGTTTTTT
cdr3_aa: CASSPPGQEFTGELFF

clone_size: .
v_call: TRBV7-2
d_call: .
j_call: TRBJ1-2
cdr3_nt: TGTGCCAGCAGCTTATCATCGACTAATGGCTACACCTTC
cdr3_aa: CASSLSSTNGYTF

clone_size: .
v_call: TRBV6-1
d_call: .
j_call: TRBJ1-1
cdr3_nt: TGTGCCAGCAGTGAAGCGCGCGGGAACACTGAAGCTTTCTTT
cdr3_aa: CASSEARGNTEAFF

clone_size: .
v_call: TRBV5-5
d_call: .
j_call: TRBJ1-1
cdr3_nt: TGTGCCAGCAGCTTATCCGGACAGAACACTGAAGCTTTCTTT
cdr3_aa: CASSLSGQNTEAFF

clone_size: .
v_call: TRBV5-6
d_call: .
j_call: TRBJ2-7
cdr3_nt: TGTGCCAGCAGCTTGAGATTCGGGGGGCTACTCCCCTACGAGCAGTACTTC
cdr3_aa: CASSLRFGGLLPYEQYF

clone_size: .
v_call: TRBV7-2
d_call: TRBD2
j_call: TRBJ2-3
cdr3_nt: TGTGCCAGCAGCTTAGTAGGGGCGGGACTAGCGACCGGCACAGATACGCAGTATTTT
cdr3_aa: CASSLVGAGLATGTDTQYF

clone_size: .
v_call: TRBV18
d_call: TRBD1
j_call: TRBJ2-7
cdr3_nt: TGTGCCAGCTCACCACCGGGACAGGAGTACGAGCAGTACTTC
cdr3_aa: CASSPPGQEYEQYF

clone_size: .
v_call: TRBV7-9
d_call: .
j_call: TRBJ2-7
cdr3_nt: TGTGCCAGCAGCCCCAGGACAGAGCCATACGAGCAGTACTTC
cdr3_aa: CASSPRTEPYEQYF

clone_size: .
v_call: TRBV28
d_call: TRBD1
j_call: TRBJ1-1
cdr3_nt: TGTGCCAGCAGTTTAACAGGGGGGACTGAAGCTTTCTTT
cdr3_aa: CASSLTGGTEAFF

clone_size: .
v_call: TRBV7-8
d_call: .
j_call: TRBJ1-5
cdr3_nt: TGTGCCAGCAGCTTATTCGGTAGCAATCAGCCCCAGCATTTT
cdr3_aa: CASSLFGSNQPQHF

clone_size: .
v_call: TRBV28
d_call: TRBD1
j_call: TRBJ2-4
cdr3_nt: TGTGCCAGCAGTCTCCGGGACAGGAGGGGCATTCAGTACTTC
cdr3_aa: CASSLRDRRGIQYF

clone_size: .
v_call: TRBV4-2
d_call: .
j_call: TRBJ2-7
cdr3_nt: TGTGCCAGCAGCCAAGATCGGAGCTACGAGCAGTACTTC
cdr3_aa: CASSQDRSYEQYF

clone_size: .
v_call: TRBV9
d_call: TRBD2
j_call: TRBJ2-1
cdr3_nt: TGTGCCAGCAGCCAAAGCGGGAGTAGGTCCTACAATGAGCAGTTCTTC
cdr3_aa: CASSQSGSRSYNEQFF

clone_size: .
v_call: TRBV27
d_call: .
j_call: TRBJ2-5
cdr3_nt: TGTGCCAGCAGTTTATCGCCCTCCCGGCAGGGCGTTAGGGAGACCCAGTACTTC
cdr3_aa: CASSLSPSRQGVRETQYF

clone_size: .
v_call: TRBV19
d_call: TRBD2
j_call: TRBJ2-1
cdr3_nt: TGTGCCAGTAGTAATAGCGGGAGGGTCTACAATGAGCAGTTCTTC
cdr3_aa: CASSNSGRVYNEQFF

clone_size: .
v_call: TRBV18
d_call: TRBD1
j_call: TRBJ1-5
cdr3_nt: TGTGCCAGCTCACAAGGGACAGGGGGAAGCAATCAGCCCCAGCATTTT
cdr3_aa: CASSQGTGGSNQPQHF

clone_size: once
v_call: TRBV7-9
d_call: TRBD1
j_call: TRBJ2-7
cdr3_nt: TGTGCCAGCAGCTTTGACAGGGACTCCTACGAGCAGTACTTC
cdr3_aa: CASSFDRDSYEQYF

clone_size: .
v_call: TRBV28
d_call: .
j_call: TRBJ1-5
cdr3_nt: TGTGCCAGCAGTTTATGGGGGGGGCAGGGGCAGCCCCAGCATTTT
cdr3_aa: CASSLWGGQGQPQHF

clone_size: .
v_call: TRBV6-6
d_call: .
j_call: TRBJ1-3
cdr3_nt: TGTGCCAGCAATGGCGGGGGGCCTGGAAACACCATATATTTT
cdr3_aa: CASNGGGPGNTIYF

clone_size: .
v_call: TRBV7-2
d_call: .
j_call: TRBJ2-2
cdr3_nt: TGTGCCAGCAGCTTAGCGGGCGACACCGGGGAGCTGTTTTTT
cdr3_aa: CASSLAGDTGELFF

clone_size: .
v_call: TRBV30
d_call: TRBD1
j_call: TRBJ1-3
cdr3_nt: TGTGCCTGGAGTGTGAGACAGGGACGCTCTGGAAACACCATATATTTT
cdr3_aa: CAWSVRQGRSGNTIYF

clone_size: .
v_call: TRBV11-2
d_call: TRBD2
j_call: TRBJ2-5
cdr3_nt: TGTGCCAGCAGCCTGGGACTAGCGGGAGTGTTAGAGACCCAGTACTTC
cdr3_aa: CASSLGLAGVLETQYF

clone_size: .
v_call: TRBV5-1
d_call: TRBD2
j_call: TRBJ2-1
cdr3_nt: TGCGCCACCTCGGGGACTAGCGGGAACAATGAGCAGTTCTTC
cdr3_aa: CATSGTSGNNEQFF

clone_size: .
v_call: TRBV28
d_call: .
j_call: TRBJ2-5
cdr3_nt: TGTGCCAGCAGGACAGACCACCCCGGTGCGCAAGAGGCCCAGTACTTC
cdr3_aa: CASRTDHPGAQEAQYF

clone_size: .
v_call: TRBV5-6
d_call: .
j_call: TRBJ2-3
cdr3_nt: TGTGCCAGCAACTTGTGGGGGCAGGCTGTCCGAGATACGCAGTATTTT
cdr3_aa: CASNLWGQAVRDTQYF

clone_size: .
v_call: TRBV5-1
d_call: .
j_call: TRBJ1-2
cdr3_nt: TGCGCCAGCAGCCTGGGACACGCAGGAAACTATGGCTACACCTTC
cdr3_aa: CASSLGHAGNYGYTF

clone_size: once
v_call: TRBV6-5
d_call: TRBD1
j_call: TRBJ1-3
cdr3_nt: TGTGCCAGCATGCCGGGACAGGGGGCAGGAAACACCATATATTTT
cdr3_aa: CASMPGQGAGNTIYF

clone_size: .
v_call: TRBV28
d_call: TRBD1
j_call: TRBJ2-1
cdr3_nt: TGTGCCAGCAGCCGCGGGACAGGGGACGAGCAGTTCTTC
cdr3_aa: CASSRGTGDEQFF

clone_size: .
v_call: TRBV10-3
d_call: .
j_call: TRBJ2-3
cdr3_nt: TGTGCCACCCGACCCGACACATTCGGGAATACGCAGTATTTT
cdr3_aa: CATRPDTFGNTQYF

clone_size: .
v_call: TRBV5-1
d_call: TRBD2
j_call: TRBJ2-7
cdr3_nt: TGCGCCAGCAGCTTATTCGGACTAGCGGATTACGAGCAGTACTTC
cdr3_aa: CASSLFGLADYEQYF

clone_size: few
v_call: TRBV6-5
d_call: .
j_call: TRBJ1-6
cdr3_nt: TGTGCCAGCAGTTACTCGGCCGCTCGCCGGGATTCACCCCTCCACTTT
cdr3_aa: CASSYSAARRDSPLHF

clone_size: .
v_call: TRBV28
d_call: TRBD1
j_call: TRBJ2-7
cdr3_nt: TGTGCCAGCCGAGGACAGGGGGCGTACGAGCAGTACTTC
cdr3_aa: CASRGQGAYEQYF

clone_size: .
v_call: TRBV7-2
d_call: .
j_call: TRBJ2-1
cdr3_nt: TGTGCCAGCGCCGTTAGCGGCGCAGTCTACAATGAGCAGTTCTTC
cdr3_aa: CASAVSGAVYNEQFF

clone_size: .
v_call: TRBV30
d_call: .
j_call: TRBJ1-1
cdr3_nt: TGTGCCTGGGGCATCACTGAAGCTTTCTTT
cdr3_aa: CAWGITEAFF

clone_size: once
v_call: TRBV24-1
d_call: TRBD2
j_call: TRBJ2-3
cdr3_nt: TGTGCCACCAGTGACCTTAGCGGGGTAGATACGCAGTATTTT
cdr3_aa: CATSDLSGVDTQYF

clone_size: .
v_call: TRBV18
d_call: .
j_call: TRBJ2-3
cdr3_nt: TGTGCCAGCTCACCGCCACGGGGGGCCGGGACAGATACGCAGTATTTT
cdr3_aa: CASSPPRGAGTDTQYF

clone_size: .
v_call: TRBV7-9
d_call: TRBD1
j_call: TRBJ1-1
cdr3_nt: TGTGCCAGCAGCCCTCAGGACAGGGGTCGCACTGAAGCTTTCTTT
cdr3_aa: CASSPQDRGRTEAFF

clone_size: .
v_call: TRBV18
d_call: TRBD2
j_call: TRBJ2-7
cdr3_nt: TGTGCCAGCTCACCACTAGTGGAACTAGCGGGGCGCCGACCCTACGAGCAGTACTTC
cdr3_aa: CASSPLVELAGRRPYEQYF

clone_size: .
v_call: TRBV5-1
d_call: .
j_call: TRBJ1-1
cdr3_nt: TGCGCCAGCAGCTTGATGGGACAGAACACTGAAGCTTTCTTT
cdr3_aa: CASSLMGQNTEAFF

clone_size: once
v_call: TRBV7-3
d_call: .
j_call: TRBJ2-3
cdr3_nt: TGTGCCAGCAGCTTAAAGCTCACGGGGAGCACAGATACGCAGTATTTT
cdr3_aa: CASSLKLTGSTDTQYF

clone_size: .
v_call: TRBV9
d_call: TRBD2
j_call: TRBJ2-1
cdr3_nt: TGTGCCAGCAGCGTAGAAGTAGCGGGAGGGCCTCGGTTCTTC
cdr3_aa: CASSVEVAGGPRFF

clone_size: .
v_call: TRBV19
d_call: .
j_call: TRBJ2-7
cdr3_nt: TGTGCCAGTAGTATAACTCCGGGGGTGGGACCCTACGAGCAGTACTTC
cdr3_aa: CASSITPGVGPYEQYF

clone_size: .
v_call: TRBV7-2
d_call: TRBD1
j_call: TRBJ2-7
cdr3_nt: TGTGCCAGCAGCAAGACAGGGGCCTCCTACGAGCAGTACTTC
cdr3_aa: CASSKTGASYEQYF

clone_size: .
v_call: TRBV9
d_call: TRBD2
j_call: TRBJ2-3
cdr3_nt: TGTGCCAGCAGCGTGAAGGCTAGCGGGAGCACAGATACGCAGTATTTT
cdr3_aa: CASSVKASGSTDTQYF

clone_size: few
v_call: TRBV28
d_call: .
j_call: TRBJ2-7
cdr3_nt: TGTGCCAGCAGGACGACTCCATCCTTAGTATACGAGCAGTACTTC
cdr3_aa: CASRTTPSLVYEQYF

clone_size: once
v_call: TRBV28
d_call: TRBD1
j_call: TRBJ1-5
cdr3_nt: TGTGCCAGCAGCCCCCCCGAGGGGGCGAGCAATCAGCCCCAGCATTTT
cdr3_aa: CASSPPEGASNQPQHF

clone_size: few
v_call: TRBV7-2
d_call: TRBD2
j_call: TRBJ2-1
cdr3_nt: TGTGCCAGCAGCTTAGGGCTAGCGGCTAACAATGAGCAGTTCTTC
cdr3_aa: CASSLGLAANNEQFF

clone_size: .
v_call: TRBV11-3
d_call: .
j_call: TRBJ2-7
cdr3_nt: TGTGCCAGCAGCTCCGACAGTTTCTACGAGCAGTACTTC
cdr3_aa: CASSSDSFYEQYF

clone_size: .
v_call: TRBV5-1
d_call: .
j_call: TRBJ1-1
cdr3_nt: TGCGCCAGCAGCTGGGGGGGCGTTGGCACTGAAGCTTTCTTT
cdr3_aa: CASSWGGVGTEAFF

clone_size: .
v_call: TRBV5-8
d_call: TRBD1
j_call: TRBJ1-4
cdr3_nt: TGTGCCAGCAGCCCCGACAGGGGTGAAAAACTGTTTTTT
cdr3_aa: CASSPDRGEKLFF

clone_size: .
v_call: TRBV28
d_call: .
j_call: TRBJ1-4
cdr3_nt: TGTGCCAGCATGGTACAGACCGAAGAAAAACTGTTTTTT
cdr3_aa: CASMVQTEEKLFF

clone_size: once
v_call: TRBV18
d_call: TRBD1
j_call: TRBJ2-3
cdr3_nt: TGTGCCAGCTCATCGACAGGGGGTGAGGAGGCAGATACGCAGTATTTT
cdr3_aa: CASSSTGGEEADTQYF

clone_size: once
v_call: TRBV9
d_call: TRBD1
j_call: TRBJ2-2
cdr3_nt: TGTGCCAGCAGCGTCGGACCGGGACAGGGACCCGGGGAGCTGTTTTTT
cdr3_aa: CASSVGPGQGPGELFF

clone_size: .
v_call: TRBV5-1
d_call: TRBD2
j_call: TRBJ2-7
cdr3_nt: TGCGCCAGCGGGACTAGCGTTTACGAGCAGTACTTC
cdr3_aa: CASGTSVYEQYF

clone_size: .
v_call: TRBV28
d_call: TRBD2
j_call: TRBJ2-7
cdr3_nt: TGTGCCAGCAGCGGGACTAGCGGGAGTCATCCAACCTACGAGCAGTACTTC
cdr3_aa: CASSGTSGSHPTYEQYF

clone_size: .
v_call: TRBV6-5
d_call: TRBD2
j_call: TRBJ2-2
cdr3_nt: TGTGCCAGCATCCAGGGACTATTTTCCGGGGAGCTGTTTTTT
cdr3_aa: CASIQGLFSGELFF

clone_size: .
v_call: TRBV6-7
d_call: TRBD1
j_call: TRBJ1-1
cdr3_nt: TGTGCCAGCAGTTTCCGGACAGGGGAGTCGAGCACTGAAGCTTTCTTT
cdr3_aa: CASSFRTGESSTEAFF